These 15 T cell receptor beta chains share one sample of origin, sequenced in a study of CD8 T cells in ankylosing spondylitis. TCRdb re-called the 5' RACE reads with MiXCR, one entry per CDR3 protein. This table holds hundreds of thousands of distinct CDR3 sequences, 20% to 25% found once. Material for sequencing was blood, either unsorted or a sorted T cell fraction (not recorded which). The receptor set was obtained from a male donor with ankylosing spondylitis or in good health (not recorded which).

This clonotype was seen a handful of times. The J gene is TRBJ2-1, the V gene TRBV2, with D possibly TRBD2 on 5 matching bases. CDR3 length: 13 amino acids. Trimming took off 7 bases at V and 8 bases at J, with 15 bases between the two ends. From germline, CDR1 is SNHLY and CDR2 FYNNEI. Here the CDR3 DNA reads TGTGCCAGCATCAGGCTAGCTCCGGATGAGCAGTTCTTC. Translated: CASIRLAPDEQFF.

The J gene is TRBJ2-1, the V gene TRBV12-3 or TRBV12-4, with TRBD2 identical over 7 bases. CDR3 length: 16 amino acids. J was trimmed by 0 bases and V by 5 bases; bases with no gene match: 7. The CDR3 region is CASSRPGGSSYNEQFF. CDR3 DNA sequence: TGTGCCAGCAGTCGTCCGGGCGGGAGCTCCTACAATGAGCAGTTCTTC.

Only a few counts were recorded for this clonotype. The chain links TRBV5-1 to TRBJ2-7; tentative D call: TRBD2 (5 bases). Germline V CDR1 and CDR2: SGHRS, YFSETQ. Trimming removed 1 base at V and 3 bases at J, with 8 bases between. This CDR3 is built from 13 residues. Here the CDR3 DNA reads TGCGCCAGCAGCTTGAAACTAGACTACGAGCAGTACTTC. Its protein product is CASSLKLDYEQYF. Full variable domain (remainder filled in from reference TRBV5-1 and TRBJ2-7): KAGVTQTPRYLIKTRGQQVTLSCSPISGHRSVSWYQQTPGQGLQFLFEYFSETQRNKGNFPGRFSGRQFSNSRSEMNVSTLELGDSALYLCASSLKLDYEQYFGPGTRLTVT.

This clonotype turned up a few times. This chain joins TRBV7-9 and TRBJ2-2; no clear D gene. The V gene's germline CDR1 is SEHNR and CDR2 FQNEAQ (reference sequence). The CDR3 is 15 residues long. V was clipped by 3 bases and J by 7 bases, with 15 bases between them. Here the CDR3 reads CASSFGSNRDGELFF. The CDR3 coding sequence is TGTGCCAGCAGCTTCGGGTCAAACCGCGACGGGGAGCTGTTTTTT.

This clonotype was picked up a small number of times. The chain has TRBV29-1 and TRBJ2-4, with unresolved D. The CDR3 length is 12 residues. Germline CDR1 reads SQVTM; CDR2 reads ANQGSEA. The germline V and J ends were trimmed by 3 bases and 6 bases, with 9 bases remaining between them. The CDR3 sequence: CSVEGQRNIQYF. The DNA for the CDR3 is TGCAGCGTTGAGGGCCAGCGAAACATTCAGTACTTC.

Comment on this clonotype: A junction end diverges from the germline sequence, so it may reflect a read error. CDR3 bases: TGTGCCGGCAGTTTATCCCTCACAGATACGCAGTATTTT. It encodes CAGSLSLTDTQYF. The rearrangement joins TRBV27 to TRBJ2-3; the D is unclear. The germline gives CDR1 MNHEY, CDR2 SMNVEV (reference sequence). CDR3 length equals 13 residues.

The gene calls are TRBV28 and TRBJ2-7; 10 nucleotides match TRBD1. Germline V gene lookup returns CDR1 MDHEN and CDR2 SYDVKM. The CDR3 has 15 amino acids. V trimming: 2 bases; J trimming: 4 bases; junction bases outside the gene matches: 5. The chain's CDR3 is CASSLEGQGLYEQYF. For the CDR3, the DNA is TGTGCCAGCAGTTTAGAGGGACAGGGGTTATACGAGCAGTACTTC.

The chain links TRBV3-1 to TRBJ2-3; 7 bases align to TRBD2. Germline V CDR1 and CDR2: LGHDT, YNNKEL (reference sequence). CDR3 length: 17 amino acids. The trim removed 0 bases at V and 4 bases at J, leaving 10 bases unmatched. CDR3 amino acids: CASSQDNLAAASDTQYF. DNA of the CDR3: TGTGCCAGCAGCCAAGATAACCTAGCGGCGGCGTCAGATACGCAGTATTTT.

This clonotype has just a few counts. This chain uses TRBV11-2 with TRBJ2-5; 7 bases fit TRBD2. This CDR3 contains 14 residues. The V gene's germline CDR1 is SGHAT and CDR2 FQNNGV. V trimming: 6 bases; J trimming: 1 base; junction bases outside the gene matches: 5. CDR3: CASRGRTSQETQYF. The DNA for the CDR3 is TGTGCCAGCAGAGGCCGGACTAGCCAAGAGACCCAGTACTTC.

The V call is TRBV29-1, the J call TRBJ2-1, with D tentatively TRBD1 (6 bases). CDR1 and CDR2 (germline): SQVTM, ANQGSEA. The V end was cut by 6 bases, the J end by 11 bases, with 17 bases between. The CDR3 extends over 12 amino acids. CDR3 sequence: CSVVRETGQQFF. DNA for the CDR3: TGCAGCGTGGTTAGGGAGACAGGACAGCAGTTCTTC.

V usage is TRBV5-5 and J usage is TRBJ2-7; unclear D gene. The germline gives CDR1 SGHKS, CDR2 YYEKEE (reference sequence). The V end was cut by 0 bases, the J end by 2 bases, with 15 bases between. The CDR3 is 16 residues long. The CDR3 nucleotides are TGTGCCAGCAGCTTGGAAGTTACGGCGGAAACCTACGAGCAGTACTTC. Its translation: CASSLEVTAETYEQYF.

The chain couples TRBV7-6 to TRBJ2-7; D is ambiguous. CDR1 and CDR2 from the germline V gene are SGHVS and FNYEAQ. This CDR3 has 15 amino acids. Trimming pared 1 base from V and 0 bases from J, leaving 10 bases between. This CDR3 is CASSLEAADSYEQYF. DNA of the CDR3: TGTGCCAGCAGCTTAGAGGCGGCAGACTCCTACGAGCAGTACTTC.

This clonotype was seen only a few times. This chain uses TRBV25-1 with TRBJ1-2; no reliable D call. The germline V gene has CDR1 MGHDK and CDR2 SYGVNS. CDR3 length equals 12 residues. Trimming removed 11 bases at V and 4 bases at J, with 14 bases between. CDR3 DNA sequence: TGTGCCGGCGGAGAGGAGACCTATGGCTACACCTTC. Translation gives CAGGEETYGYTF.

This clonotype was observed a handful of times. The chain combines TRBV7-9 with TRBJ1-2; D is unclear. The germline CDR1 and CDR2 sequences are SEHNR and FQNEAQ (reference sequence). V dropped 5 bases and J dropped 3 bases, with 13 bases sitting between them. The CDR3 contains 14 residues. CDR3 bases: TGTGCCAGCAGCCCCCGGGATCGGGACTATGGCTACACCTTC. This translates into CASSPRDRDYGYTF.

J is TRBJ2-7 and V is TRBV7-6; TRBD2 is a possible D gene (5 bases). Trimming left V 1 base short and J 0 bases short, with 7 bases between. The CDR3 covers 14 residues. Germline V gives CDR1 SGHVS, CDR2 FNYEAQ. CDR3 region: CASSLVRGSYEQYF. The CDR3 DNA reads as TGTGCCAGCAGCTTAGTCCGGGGCTCCTACGAGCAGTACTTC.